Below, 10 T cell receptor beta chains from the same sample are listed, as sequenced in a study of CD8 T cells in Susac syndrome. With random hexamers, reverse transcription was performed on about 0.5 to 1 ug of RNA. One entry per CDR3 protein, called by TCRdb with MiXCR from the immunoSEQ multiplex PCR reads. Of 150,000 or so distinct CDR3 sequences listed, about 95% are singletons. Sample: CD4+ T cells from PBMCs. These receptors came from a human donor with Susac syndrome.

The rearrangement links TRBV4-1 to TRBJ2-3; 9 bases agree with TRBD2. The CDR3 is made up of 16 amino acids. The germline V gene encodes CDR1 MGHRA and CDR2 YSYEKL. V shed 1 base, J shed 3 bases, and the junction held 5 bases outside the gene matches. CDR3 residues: CASSQVEREATDTQYF. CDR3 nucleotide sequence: TGCGCCAGCAGCCAAGTTGAGCGGGAGGCGACAGATACGCAGTATTTT.

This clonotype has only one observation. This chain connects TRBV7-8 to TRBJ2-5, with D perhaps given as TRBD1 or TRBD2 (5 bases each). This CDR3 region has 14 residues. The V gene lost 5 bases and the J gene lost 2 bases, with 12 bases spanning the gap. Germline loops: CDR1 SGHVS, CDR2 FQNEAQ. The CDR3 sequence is CASSPSWGQETQYF. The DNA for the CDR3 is TGTGCCAGCAGCCCATCGTGGGGGCAAGAGACCCAGTACTTC.

CDR3 loop: CASSATPSGAYNEQFF. The DNA of the CDR3 is TGTGCCAGCAGCGCCACACCTAGCGGGGCCTACAATGAGCAGTTCTTC. This chain uses TRBV9 with TRBJ2-1; the match to TRBD2 covers 9 bases. CDR3 length: 16 residues. Unmatched junction bases numbered 6, after V lost 3 bases and J lost 2 bases. Per the germline V gene, CDR1 is SGDLS and CDR2 is YYNGEE.

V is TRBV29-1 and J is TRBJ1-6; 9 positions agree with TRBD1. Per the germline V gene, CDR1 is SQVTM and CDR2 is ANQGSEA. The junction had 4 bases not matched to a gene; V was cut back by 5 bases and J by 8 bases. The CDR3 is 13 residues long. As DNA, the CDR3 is TGCAGCGTTAAGGACAGGGGCTATTCACCCCTCCACTTT. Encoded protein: CSVKDRGYSPLHF.

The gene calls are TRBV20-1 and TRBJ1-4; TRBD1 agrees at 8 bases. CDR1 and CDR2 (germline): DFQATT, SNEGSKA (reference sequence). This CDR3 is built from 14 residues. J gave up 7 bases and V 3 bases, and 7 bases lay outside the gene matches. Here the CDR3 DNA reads TGCAGTGCTAGCGGAGGACAGGGAGCTGAAAAACTGTTTTTT. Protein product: CSASGGQGAEKLFF.

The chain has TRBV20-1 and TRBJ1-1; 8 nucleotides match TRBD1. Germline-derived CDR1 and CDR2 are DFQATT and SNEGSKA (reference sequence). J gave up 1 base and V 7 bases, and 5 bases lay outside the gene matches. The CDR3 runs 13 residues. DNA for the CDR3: TGCAGTGTAAGGGGACAGGCGAACACTGAAGCTTTCTTT. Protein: CSVRGQANTEAFF.

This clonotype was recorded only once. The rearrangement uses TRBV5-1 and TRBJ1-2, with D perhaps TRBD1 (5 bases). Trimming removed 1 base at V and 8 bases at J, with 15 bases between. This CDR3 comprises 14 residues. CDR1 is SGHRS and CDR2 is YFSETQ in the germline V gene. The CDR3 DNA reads TGCGCCAGCAGCTTGACTGGGCAGGGAAGCGGCTACACCTTC. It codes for CASSLTGQGSGYTF.

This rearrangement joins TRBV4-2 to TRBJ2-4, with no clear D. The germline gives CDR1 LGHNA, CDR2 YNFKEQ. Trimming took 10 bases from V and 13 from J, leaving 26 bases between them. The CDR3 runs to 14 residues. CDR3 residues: CANHLEFVKLRQYF. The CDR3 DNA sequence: TGTGCCAACCATCTGGAATTCGTAAAGCTAAGGCAGTACTTC.

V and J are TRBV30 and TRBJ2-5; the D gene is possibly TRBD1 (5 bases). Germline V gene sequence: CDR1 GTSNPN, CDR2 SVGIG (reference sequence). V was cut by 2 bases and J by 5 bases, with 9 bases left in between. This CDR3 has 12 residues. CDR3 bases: TGTGCCTGGAGTCTTCAGGGCGAGACCCAGTACTTC. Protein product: CAWSLQGETQYF.

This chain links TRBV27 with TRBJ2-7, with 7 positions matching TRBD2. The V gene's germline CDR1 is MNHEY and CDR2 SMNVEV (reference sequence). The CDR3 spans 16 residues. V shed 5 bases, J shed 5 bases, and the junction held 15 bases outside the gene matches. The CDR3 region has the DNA TGTGCCAGCAGTCCGACCGGACTGGTGAGCGGGAACGAGCAGTACTTC. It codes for CASSPTGLVSGNEQYF.